The T cell receptor (beta chain) under discussion was sequenced for a study of response to subunit inactivated influenza vaccine (dated by TCRdb to between 2017 and 2018). For the wider study: To follow how T cells responded to a trivalent subunit inactivated influenza vaccine, the researchers relied on deep quantitative profiling of the T cell receptor repertoire.

Spanning cysteine to phenylalanine, the CDR3 consists of 18 amino acids. Kept here is only the CDR3 DNA, which spans 54 bases and is read in frame from base 1. The germline V gene provides CDR1 LGHNA and CDR2 YSLEER. Relative to germline, V is missing 0 bases and J is missing 5 bases, with 12 bases of the junction outside any gene match. Results and caveats for the whole study, not just this receptor: The authors suggested that each seasonal influenza vaccination may recruit only a limited number of new T cells.

This clonotype was counted only a few times. Its cognate antigen has yet to be identified. Base qualities were left out, and no much larger clone turns up one base away. The library was built by means of RT-PCR. TCRdb records Illumina HiSeq 2500 as the sequencer. The public reads were run again by TCRdb, first through fastp at Q25 and then through MiXCR, and only productive beta chains were kept. Records with the same CDR3 protein are collapsed into one entry carrying the most frequent genes and DNA. The sample records more than 600,000 distinct CDR3 sequences, less than 20% of which are singletons. The ten largest clones add up to approximately 10% of the sample.

The TCR was taken from a man aged 50 to 60 who received an inactivated influenza vaccine. Donor details come from another sample of the same person, matched by shared clones. The chain is encoded by TRBV4-3 joined to TRBJ2-3, and TRBD2 matches 9 of the central bases. The specimen comprised PBMCs from blood, sampled around 5 days after vaccination. The encoded CDR3 is CASSQDGGGRATGDTQYF. DNA sequence: TGCGCCAGCAGCCAAGATGGAGGCGGGAGGGCCACTGGAGATACGCAGTATTTT.